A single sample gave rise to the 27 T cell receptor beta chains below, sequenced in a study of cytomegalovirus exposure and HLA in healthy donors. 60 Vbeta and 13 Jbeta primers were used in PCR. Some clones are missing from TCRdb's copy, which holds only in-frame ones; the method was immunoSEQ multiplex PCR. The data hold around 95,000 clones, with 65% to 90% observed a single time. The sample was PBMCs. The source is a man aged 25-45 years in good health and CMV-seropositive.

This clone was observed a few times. This CDR3 reads CASSRTSGSHEQYF. The CDR3 DNA reads as TGCGCCAGCAGTCGGACTAGCGGGAGTCACGAGCAGTACTTC. The chain combines TRBV4-3 with TRBJ2-7; the match to TRBD2 covers 13 bases. The CDR3 covers 14 residues. J gave up 5 bases and V 6 bases, and 4 bases lay outside the gene matches. Germline assignment: CDR1 LGHNA and CDR2 YSLEER.

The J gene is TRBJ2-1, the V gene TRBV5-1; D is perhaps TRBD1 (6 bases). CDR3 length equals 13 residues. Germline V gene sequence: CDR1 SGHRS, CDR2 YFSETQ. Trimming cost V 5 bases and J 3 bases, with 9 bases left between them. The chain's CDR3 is CASRQGDYNEQFF. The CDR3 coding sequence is TGCGCCAGCAGACAGGGAGACTACAATGAGCAGTTCTTC.

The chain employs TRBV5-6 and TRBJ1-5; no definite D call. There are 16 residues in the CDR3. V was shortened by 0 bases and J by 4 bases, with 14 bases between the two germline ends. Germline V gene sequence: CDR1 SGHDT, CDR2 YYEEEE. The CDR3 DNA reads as TGTGCCAGCAGCTTGGCCGCGGGCCAGAATAATCAGCCCCAGCATTTT. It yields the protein CASSLAAGQNNQPQHF.

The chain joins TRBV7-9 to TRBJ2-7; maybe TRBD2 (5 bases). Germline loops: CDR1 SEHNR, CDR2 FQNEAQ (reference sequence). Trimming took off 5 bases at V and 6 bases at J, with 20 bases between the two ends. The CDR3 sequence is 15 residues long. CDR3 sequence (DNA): TGTGCCAGCAGCCACCCTTTAGCGAGCTCTTCCGAGCAGTACTTC. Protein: CASSHPLASSSEQYF.

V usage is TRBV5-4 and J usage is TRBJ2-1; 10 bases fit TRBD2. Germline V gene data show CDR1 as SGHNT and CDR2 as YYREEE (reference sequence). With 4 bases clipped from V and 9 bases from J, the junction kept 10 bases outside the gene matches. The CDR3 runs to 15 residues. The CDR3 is CASSLALAGAGEQFF. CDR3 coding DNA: TGTGCCAGCAGCCTGGCGCTAGCGGGAGCGGGTGAGCAGTTCTTC.

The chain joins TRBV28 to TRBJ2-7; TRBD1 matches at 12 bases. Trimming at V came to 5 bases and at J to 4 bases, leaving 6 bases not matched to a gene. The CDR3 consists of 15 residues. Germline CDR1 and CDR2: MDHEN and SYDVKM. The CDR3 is CASSPPGQGAYEQYF. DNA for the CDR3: TGTGCCAGCAGTCCCCCGGGACAGGGGGCTTACGAGCAGTACTTC.

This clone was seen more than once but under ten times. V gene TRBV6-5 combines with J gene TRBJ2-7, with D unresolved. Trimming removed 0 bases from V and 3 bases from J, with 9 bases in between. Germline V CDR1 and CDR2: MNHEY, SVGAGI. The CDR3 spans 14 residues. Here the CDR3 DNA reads TGTGCCAGCAGTTACTCGCGGCAGCACTACGAGCAGTACTTC. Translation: CASSYSRQHYEQYF.

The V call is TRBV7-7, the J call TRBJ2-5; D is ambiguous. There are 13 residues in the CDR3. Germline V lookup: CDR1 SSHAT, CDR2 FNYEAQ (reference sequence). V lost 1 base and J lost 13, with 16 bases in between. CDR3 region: CASSLERAAPVYF. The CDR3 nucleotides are TGTGCCAGCAGCTTAGAACGCGCGGCACCTGTGTACTTC. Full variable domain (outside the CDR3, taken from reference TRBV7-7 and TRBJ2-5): GAGVSQSPRYKVTKRGQDVTLRCDPISSHATLYWYQQALGQGPEFLTYFNYEAQPDKSGLPSDRFSAERPEGSISTLTIQRTEQRDSAMYRCASSLERAAPVYFGPGTRLLVL.

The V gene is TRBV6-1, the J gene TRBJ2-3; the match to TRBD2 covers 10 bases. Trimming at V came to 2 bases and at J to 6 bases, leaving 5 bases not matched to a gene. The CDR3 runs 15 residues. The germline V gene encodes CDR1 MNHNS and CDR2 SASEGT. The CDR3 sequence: CASSELAGVGDTQYF. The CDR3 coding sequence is TGTGCCAGCAGTGAACTAGCGGGAGTCGGGGATACGCAGTATTTT.

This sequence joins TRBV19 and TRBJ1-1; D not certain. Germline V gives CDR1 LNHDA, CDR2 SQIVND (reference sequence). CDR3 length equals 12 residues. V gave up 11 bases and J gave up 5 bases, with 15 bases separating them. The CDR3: CASRGRLTEAFF. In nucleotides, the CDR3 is TGTGCCTCCCGAGGTAGGCTGACTGAAGCTTTCTTT.

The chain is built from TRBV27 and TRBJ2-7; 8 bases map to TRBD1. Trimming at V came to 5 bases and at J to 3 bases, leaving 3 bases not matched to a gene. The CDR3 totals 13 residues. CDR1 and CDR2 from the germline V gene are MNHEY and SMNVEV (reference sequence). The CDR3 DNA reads TGTGCCAGCAGTCCCGGGACAGGCTACGAGCAGTACTTC. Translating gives CASSPGTGYEQYF.

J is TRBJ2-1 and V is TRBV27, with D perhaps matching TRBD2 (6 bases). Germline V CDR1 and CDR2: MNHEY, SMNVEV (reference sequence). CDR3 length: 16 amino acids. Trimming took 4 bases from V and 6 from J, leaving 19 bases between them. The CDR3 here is CASSSSPSPAGNEQFF. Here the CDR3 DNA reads TGTGCCAGCAGTTCATCCCCCTCCCCAGCGGGCAATGAGCAGTTCTTC.

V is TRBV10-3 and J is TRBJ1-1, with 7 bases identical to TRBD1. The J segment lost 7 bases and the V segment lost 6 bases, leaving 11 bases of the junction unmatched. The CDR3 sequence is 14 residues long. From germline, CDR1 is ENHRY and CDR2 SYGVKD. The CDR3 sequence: CAIRATGTADEAFF. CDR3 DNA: TGTGCCATCAGGGCTACCGGGACAGCGGATGAAGCTTTCTTT.

CDR3 in DNA: TGTGCCAGCAGCTTGCTCGAGGGACTAGACTCCAAAGATGAGCAGTTCTTC. Its translation: CASSLLEGLDSKDEQFF. The genes are TRBV7-6 and TRBJ2-1; 8 nucleotides match TRBD2. With 3 bases clipped from V and 8 bases from J, the junction kept 15 bases outside the gene matches. The V gene's germline CDR1 is SGHVS and CDR2 FNYEAQ. The CDR3 runs to 17 residues. The variable domain in full, with the rest retrieved from reference TRBV7-6 and TRBJ2-1, is GAGVSQSPRYKVTKRGQDVALRCDPISGHVSLYWYRQALGQGPEFLTYFNYEAQQDKSGLPNDRFSAERPEGSISTLTIQRTEQRDSAMYRCASSLLEGLDSKDEQFFGPGTRLTVL.

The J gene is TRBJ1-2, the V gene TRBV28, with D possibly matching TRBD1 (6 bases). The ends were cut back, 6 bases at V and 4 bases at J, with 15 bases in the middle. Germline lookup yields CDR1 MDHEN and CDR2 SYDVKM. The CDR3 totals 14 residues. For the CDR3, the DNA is TGTGCCAGCAGCCCGGGGGGCGCAAGCTATGGCTACACCTTC. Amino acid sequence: CASSPGGASYGYTF.

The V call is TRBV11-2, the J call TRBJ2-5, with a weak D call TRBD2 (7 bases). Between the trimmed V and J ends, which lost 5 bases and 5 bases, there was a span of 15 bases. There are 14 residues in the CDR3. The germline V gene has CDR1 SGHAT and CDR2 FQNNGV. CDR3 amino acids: CASSTRGREETQYF. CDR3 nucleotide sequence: TGTGCCAGCAGCACCCGGGGGCGGGAGGAGACCCAGTACTTC.

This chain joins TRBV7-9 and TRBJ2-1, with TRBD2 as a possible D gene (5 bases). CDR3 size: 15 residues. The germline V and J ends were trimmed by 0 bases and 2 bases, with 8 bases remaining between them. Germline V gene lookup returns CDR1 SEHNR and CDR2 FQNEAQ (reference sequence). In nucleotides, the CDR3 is TGTGCCAGCAGCTTAGCCCGGGGTACCTACAATGAGCAGTTCTTC. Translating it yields CASSLARGTYNEQFF.

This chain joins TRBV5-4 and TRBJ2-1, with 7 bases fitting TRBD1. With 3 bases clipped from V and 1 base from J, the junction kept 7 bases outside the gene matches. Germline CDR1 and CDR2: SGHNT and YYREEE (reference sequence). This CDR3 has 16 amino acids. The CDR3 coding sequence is TGTGCCAGCAGCTCGGCCGGGACAGATTCCTACAATGAGCAGTTCTTC. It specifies CASSSAGTDSYNEQFF.

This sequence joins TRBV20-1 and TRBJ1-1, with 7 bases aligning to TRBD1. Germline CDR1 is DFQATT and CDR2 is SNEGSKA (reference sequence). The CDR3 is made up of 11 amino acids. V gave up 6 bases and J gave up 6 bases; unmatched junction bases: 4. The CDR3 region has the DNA TGCAGTGCCGACAGGGCGTCTGAAGCTTTCTTT. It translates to CSADRASEAFF.

The CDR3 region is CASSLAGGTGNTIYF. Written as DNA, the CDR3 is TGTGCCAGCAGCTTGGCGGGGGGCACTGGAAACACCATATATTTT. The genes are TRBV5-6 and TRBJ1-3, with D maybe TRBD1 (6 bases). Germline V gene data show CDR1 as SGHDT and CDR2 as YYEEEE. V lost 0 bases to trimming and J lost 2 bases, with 9 bases between them. The CDR3 contains 15 residues.

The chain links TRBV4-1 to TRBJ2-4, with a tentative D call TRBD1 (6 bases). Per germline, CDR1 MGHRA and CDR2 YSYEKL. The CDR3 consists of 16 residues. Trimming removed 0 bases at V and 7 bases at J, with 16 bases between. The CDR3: CASSQDSQQGWNIQYF. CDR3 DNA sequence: TGCGCCAGCAGCCAAGATTCTCAACAGGGTTGGAACATTCAGTACTTC.

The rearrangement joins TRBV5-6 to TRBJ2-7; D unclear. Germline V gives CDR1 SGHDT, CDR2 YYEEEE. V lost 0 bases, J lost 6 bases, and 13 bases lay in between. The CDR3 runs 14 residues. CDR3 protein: CASSLGRGQREQYF. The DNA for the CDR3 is TGTGCCAGCAGCTTGGGGCGAGGCCAGCGCGAGCAGTACTTC.

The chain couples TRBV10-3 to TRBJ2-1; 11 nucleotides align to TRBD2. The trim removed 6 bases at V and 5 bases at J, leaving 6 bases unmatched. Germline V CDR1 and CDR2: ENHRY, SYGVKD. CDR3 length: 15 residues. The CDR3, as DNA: TGTGCCATCAGCGCGGGACTAGCGGTTGACAATGAGCAGTTCTTC. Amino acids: CAISAGLAVDNEQFF.

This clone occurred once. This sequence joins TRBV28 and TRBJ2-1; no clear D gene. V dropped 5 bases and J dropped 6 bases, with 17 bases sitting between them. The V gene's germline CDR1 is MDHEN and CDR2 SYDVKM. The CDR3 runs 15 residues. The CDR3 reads CASSPPLVRINEQFF. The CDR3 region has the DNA TGTGCCAGCAGTCCCCCGCTCGTGCGGATCAATGAGCAGTTCTTC. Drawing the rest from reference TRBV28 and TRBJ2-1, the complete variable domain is DVKVTQSSRYLVKRTGEKVFLECVQDMDHENMFWYRQDPGLGLRLIYFSYDVKMKEKGDIPEGYSVSREKKERFSLILESASTNQTSMYLCASSPPLVRINEQFFGPGTRLTVL.

CDR3 protein: CASSNLGANSPLHF. The CDR3 DNA reads as TGTGCCAGCAGTAACCTGGGGGCGAATTCACCCCTCCACTTT. This chain connects TRBV28 to TRBJ1-6; the D gene is possibly TRBD1 (6 bases). Trimming removed 5 bases at V and 7 bases at J, with 12 bases between. CDR1 is MDHEN, CDR2 SYDVKM, per germline. The CDR3 runs 14 residues.

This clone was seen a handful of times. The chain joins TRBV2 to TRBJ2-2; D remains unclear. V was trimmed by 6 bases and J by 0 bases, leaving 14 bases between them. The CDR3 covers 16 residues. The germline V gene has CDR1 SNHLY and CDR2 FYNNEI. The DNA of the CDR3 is TGTGCCAGCAGCGGCGAGGTCTATTCGAACACCGGGGAGCTGTTTTTT. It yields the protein CASSGEVYSNTGELFF.

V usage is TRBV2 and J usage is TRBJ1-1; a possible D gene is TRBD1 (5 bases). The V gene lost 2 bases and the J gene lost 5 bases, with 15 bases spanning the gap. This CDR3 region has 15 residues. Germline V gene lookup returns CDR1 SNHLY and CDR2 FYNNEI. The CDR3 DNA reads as TGTGCCAGCAGTGAACGGGAGGGGCCGAGGACTGAAGCTTTCTTT. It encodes CASSEREGPRTEAFF.